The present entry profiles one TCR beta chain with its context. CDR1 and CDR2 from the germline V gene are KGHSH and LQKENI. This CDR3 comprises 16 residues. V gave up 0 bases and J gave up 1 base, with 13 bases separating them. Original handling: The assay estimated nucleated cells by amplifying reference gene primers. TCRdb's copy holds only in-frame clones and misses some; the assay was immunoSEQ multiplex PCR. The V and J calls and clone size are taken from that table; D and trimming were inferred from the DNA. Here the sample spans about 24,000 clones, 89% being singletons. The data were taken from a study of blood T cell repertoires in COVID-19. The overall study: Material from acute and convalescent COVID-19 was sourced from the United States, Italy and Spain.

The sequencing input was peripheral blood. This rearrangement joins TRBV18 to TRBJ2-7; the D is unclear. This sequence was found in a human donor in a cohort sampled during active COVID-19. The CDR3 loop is CASSPPDLAGSYEQYF. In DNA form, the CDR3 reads TGTGCCAGCTCACCACCGGATTTGGCCGGGTCCTACGAGCAGTACTTC.